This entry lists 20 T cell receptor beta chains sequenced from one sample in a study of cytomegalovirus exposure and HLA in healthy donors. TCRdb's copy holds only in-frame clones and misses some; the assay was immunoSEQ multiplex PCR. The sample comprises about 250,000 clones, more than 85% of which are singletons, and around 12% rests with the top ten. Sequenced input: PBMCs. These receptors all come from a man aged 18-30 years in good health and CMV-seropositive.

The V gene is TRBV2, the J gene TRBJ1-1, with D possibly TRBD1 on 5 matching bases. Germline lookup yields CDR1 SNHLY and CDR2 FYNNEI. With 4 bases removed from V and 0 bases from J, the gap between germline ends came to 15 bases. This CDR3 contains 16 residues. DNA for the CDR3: TGTGCCAGCAGTGGTCGGGGCAGCAATATGAACACTGAAGCTTTCTTT. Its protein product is CASSGRGSNMNTEAFF.

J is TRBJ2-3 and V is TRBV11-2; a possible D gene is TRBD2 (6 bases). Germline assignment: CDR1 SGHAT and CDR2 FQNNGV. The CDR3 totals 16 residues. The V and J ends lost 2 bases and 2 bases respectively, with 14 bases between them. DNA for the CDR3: TGTGCCAGCAGCTTACTCCAGGGAGGTTTCACAGATACGCAGTATTTT. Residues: CASSLLQGGFTDTQYF.

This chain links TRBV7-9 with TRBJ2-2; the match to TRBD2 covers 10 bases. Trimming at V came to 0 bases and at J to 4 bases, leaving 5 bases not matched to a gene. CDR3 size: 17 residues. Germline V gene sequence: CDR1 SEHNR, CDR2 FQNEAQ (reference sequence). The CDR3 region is CASSLAPSGSGTGELFF. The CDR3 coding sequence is TGTGCCAGCAGCTTAGCGCCTAGCGGGAGTGGCACCGGGGAGCTGTTTTTT.

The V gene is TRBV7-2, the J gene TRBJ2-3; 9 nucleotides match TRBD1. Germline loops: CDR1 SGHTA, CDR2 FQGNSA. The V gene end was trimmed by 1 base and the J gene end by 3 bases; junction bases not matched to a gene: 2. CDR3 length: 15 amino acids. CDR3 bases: TGTGCCAGCAGCTTAGGAGGGACAGGGACAGATACGCAGTATTTT. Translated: CASSLGGTGTDTQYF.

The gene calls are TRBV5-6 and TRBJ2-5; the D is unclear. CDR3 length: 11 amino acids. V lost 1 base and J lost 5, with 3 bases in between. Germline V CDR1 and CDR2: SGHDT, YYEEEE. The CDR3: CASSLQETQYF. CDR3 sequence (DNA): TGTGCCAGCAGCTTGCAGGAGACCCAGTACTTC.

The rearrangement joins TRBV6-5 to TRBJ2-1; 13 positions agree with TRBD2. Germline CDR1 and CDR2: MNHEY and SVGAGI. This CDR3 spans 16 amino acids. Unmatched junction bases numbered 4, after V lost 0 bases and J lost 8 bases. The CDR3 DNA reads TGTGCCAGCAGTTACTCGCCACTAGCGGGAGGGGATGAGCAGTTCTTC. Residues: CASSYSPLAGGDEQFF.

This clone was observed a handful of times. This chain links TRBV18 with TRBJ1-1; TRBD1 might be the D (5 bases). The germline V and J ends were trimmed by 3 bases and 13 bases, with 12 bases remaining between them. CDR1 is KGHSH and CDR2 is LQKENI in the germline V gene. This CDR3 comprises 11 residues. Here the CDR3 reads CASSPQGILFF. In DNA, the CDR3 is TGTGCCAGCTCACCGCAGGGTATTCTTTTCTTT.

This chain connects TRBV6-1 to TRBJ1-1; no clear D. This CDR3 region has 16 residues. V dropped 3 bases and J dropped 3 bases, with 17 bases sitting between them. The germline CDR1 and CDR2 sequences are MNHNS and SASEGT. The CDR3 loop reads CASSESNIFRDTEAFF. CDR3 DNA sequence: TGTGCCAGCAGTGAGAGCAATATTTTTCGGGACACTGAAGCTTTCTTT.

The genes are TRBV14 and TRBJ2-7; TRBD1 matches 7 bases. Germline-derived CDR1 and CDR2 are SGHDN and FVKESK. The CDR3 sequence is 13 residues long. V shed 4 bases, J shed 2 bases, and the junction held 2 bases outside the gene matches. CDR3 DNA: TGTGCCAGCAGCCGGACAGGAACCTACGAGCAGTACTTC. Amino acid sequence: CASSRTGTYEQYF.

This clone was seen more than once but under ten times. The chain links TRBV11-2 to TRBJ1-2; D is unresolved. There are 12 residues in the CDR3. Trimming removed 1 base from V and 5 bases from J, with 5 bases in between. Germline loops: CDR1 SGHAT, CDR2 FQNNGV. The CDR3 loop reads CASSLVGYGYTF. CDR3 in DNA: TGTGCCAGCAGCTTAGTCGGTTATGGCTACACCTTC.

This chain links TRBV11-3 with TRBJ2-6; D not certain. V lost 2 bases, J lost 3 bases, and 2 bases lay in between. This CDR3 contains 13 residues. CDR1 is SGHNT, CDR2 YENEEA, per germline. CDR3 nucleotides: TGTGCCAGCAGCTTAAGTGGGGCCAACGTCCTGACTTTC. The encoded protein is CASSLSGANVLTF.

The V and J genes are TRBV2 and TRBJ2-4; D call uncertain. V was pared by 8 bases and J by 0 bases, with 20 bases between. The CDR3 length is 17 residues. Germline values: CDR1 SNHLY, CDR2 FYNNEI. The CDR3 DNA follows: TGTGCCAGCGACCCCGACCGGCCAGCTCTAGCCAAAAACATTCAGTACTTC. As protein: CASDPDRPALAKNIQYF.

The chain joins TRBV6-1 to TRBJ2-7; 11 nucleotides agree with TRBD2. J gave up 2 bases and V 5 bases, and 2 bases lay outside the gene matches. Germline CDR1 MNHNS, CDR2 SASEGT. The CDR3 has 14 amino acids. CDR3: CASSLAGGTYEQYF. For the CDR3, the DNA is TGTGCCAGCAGTTTAGCGGGAGGGACCTACGAGCAGTACTTC.

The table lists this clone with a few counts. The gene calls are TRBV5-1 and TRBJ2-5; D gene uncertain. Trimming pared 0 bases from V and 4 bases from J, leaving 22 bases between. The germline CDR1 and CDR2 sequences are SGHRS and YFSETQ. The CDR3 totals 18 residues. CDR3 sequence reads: CASSLVASKGYGVETQYF. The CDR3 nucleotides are TGCGCCAGCAGCTTGGTGGCTTCCAAAGGCTATGGGGTAGAGACCCAGTACTTC.

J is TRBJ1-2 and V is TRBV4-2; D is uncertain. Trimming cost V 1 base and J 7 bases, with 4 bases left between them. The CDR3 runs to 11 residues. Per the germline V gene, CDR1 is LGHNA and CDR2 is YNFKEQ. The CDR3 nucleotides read TGTGCCAGCAGCCAAGTGGGTGGCTACACCTTC. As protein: CASSQVGGYTF.

This CDR3 is CASSSSGRAGETQYF. The CDR3 coding sequence is TGTGCCAGCAGTTCGAGCGGGAGGGCCGGGGAGACCCAGTACTTC. The V gene is TRBV5-4, the J gene TRBJ2-5, with TRBD2 identical over 10 bases. The CDR3 consists of 15 residues. The germline V gene has CDR1 SGHNT and CDR2 YYREEE (reference sequence). V shed 5 bases and J 5 bases; nucleotides not matched to a gene: 9.

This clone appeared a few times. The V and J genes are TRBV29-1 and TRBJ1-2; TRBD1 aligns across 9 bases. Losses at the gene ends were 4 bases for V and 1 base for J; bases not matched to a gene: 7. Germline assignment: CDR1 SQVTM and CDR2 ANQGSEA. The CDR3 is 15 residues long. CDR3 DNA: TGCAGCGTTGCAGGGGACAGGGTACTTAACTATGGCTACACCTTC. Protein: CSVAGDRVLNYGYTF.

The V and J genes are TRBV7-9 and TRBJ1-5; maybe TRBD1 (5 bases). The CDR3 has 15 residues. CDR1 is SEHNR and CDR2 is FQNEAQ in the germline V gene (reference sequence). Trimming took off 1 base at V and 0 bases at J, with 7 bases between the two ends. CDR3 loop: CASSLETASNQPQHF. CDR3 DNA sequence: TGTGCCAGCAGCTTAGAGACAGCTAGCAATCAGCCCCAGCATTTT.

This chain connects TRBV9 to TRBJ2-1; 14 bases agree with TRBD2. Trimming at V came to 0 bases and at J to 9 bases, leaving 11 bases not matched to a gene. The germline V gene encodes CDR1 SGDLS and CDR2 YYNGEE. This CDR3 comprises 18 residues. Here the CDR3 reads CASSVAPAGTSGSGEQFF. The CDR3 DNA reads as TGTGCCAGCAGCGTAGCCCCAGCCGGGACTAGCGGGAGTGGTGAGCAGTTCTTC.

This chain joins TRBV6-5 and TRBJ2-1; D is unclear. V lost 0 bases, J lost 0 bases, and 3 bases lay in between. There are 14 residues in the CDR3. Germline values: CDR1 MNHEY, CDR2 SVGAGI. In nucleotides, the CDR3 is TGTGCCAGCAGTTACTCGACCTCCTACAATGAGCAGTTCTTC. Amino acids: CASSYSTSYNEQFF.